This TCR beta chain was sequenced for a study of beta chain features in type 1 diabetes. Trimming cost V 10 bases and J 6 bases, with 13 bases left between them. The CDR3 runs to 11 residues. CDR1 is LNHDA, CDR2 SQIVND, per germline (reference sequence). The table lists this clone with a few counts. The whole isolated RNA underwent reverse transcription, so sequencing captured expressed TCRB transcripts. TCRdb keeps only in-frame clones here, not all; method: immunoSEQ multiplex PCR. This sample has 70,000 to 95,000 clones, with around 32% found just once. Sequenced material: stem cell memory CD4+ T cells from blood. This sequence joins TRBV19 and TRBJ2-7; D might be TRBD2 (5 bases). The source of this sequence is a woman aged 18-35 years in good health. The CDR3 coding sequence is TGTGCCATCCCCCTAGGAGGCGAGCAGTACTTC. It is translated as CAIPLGGEQYF.